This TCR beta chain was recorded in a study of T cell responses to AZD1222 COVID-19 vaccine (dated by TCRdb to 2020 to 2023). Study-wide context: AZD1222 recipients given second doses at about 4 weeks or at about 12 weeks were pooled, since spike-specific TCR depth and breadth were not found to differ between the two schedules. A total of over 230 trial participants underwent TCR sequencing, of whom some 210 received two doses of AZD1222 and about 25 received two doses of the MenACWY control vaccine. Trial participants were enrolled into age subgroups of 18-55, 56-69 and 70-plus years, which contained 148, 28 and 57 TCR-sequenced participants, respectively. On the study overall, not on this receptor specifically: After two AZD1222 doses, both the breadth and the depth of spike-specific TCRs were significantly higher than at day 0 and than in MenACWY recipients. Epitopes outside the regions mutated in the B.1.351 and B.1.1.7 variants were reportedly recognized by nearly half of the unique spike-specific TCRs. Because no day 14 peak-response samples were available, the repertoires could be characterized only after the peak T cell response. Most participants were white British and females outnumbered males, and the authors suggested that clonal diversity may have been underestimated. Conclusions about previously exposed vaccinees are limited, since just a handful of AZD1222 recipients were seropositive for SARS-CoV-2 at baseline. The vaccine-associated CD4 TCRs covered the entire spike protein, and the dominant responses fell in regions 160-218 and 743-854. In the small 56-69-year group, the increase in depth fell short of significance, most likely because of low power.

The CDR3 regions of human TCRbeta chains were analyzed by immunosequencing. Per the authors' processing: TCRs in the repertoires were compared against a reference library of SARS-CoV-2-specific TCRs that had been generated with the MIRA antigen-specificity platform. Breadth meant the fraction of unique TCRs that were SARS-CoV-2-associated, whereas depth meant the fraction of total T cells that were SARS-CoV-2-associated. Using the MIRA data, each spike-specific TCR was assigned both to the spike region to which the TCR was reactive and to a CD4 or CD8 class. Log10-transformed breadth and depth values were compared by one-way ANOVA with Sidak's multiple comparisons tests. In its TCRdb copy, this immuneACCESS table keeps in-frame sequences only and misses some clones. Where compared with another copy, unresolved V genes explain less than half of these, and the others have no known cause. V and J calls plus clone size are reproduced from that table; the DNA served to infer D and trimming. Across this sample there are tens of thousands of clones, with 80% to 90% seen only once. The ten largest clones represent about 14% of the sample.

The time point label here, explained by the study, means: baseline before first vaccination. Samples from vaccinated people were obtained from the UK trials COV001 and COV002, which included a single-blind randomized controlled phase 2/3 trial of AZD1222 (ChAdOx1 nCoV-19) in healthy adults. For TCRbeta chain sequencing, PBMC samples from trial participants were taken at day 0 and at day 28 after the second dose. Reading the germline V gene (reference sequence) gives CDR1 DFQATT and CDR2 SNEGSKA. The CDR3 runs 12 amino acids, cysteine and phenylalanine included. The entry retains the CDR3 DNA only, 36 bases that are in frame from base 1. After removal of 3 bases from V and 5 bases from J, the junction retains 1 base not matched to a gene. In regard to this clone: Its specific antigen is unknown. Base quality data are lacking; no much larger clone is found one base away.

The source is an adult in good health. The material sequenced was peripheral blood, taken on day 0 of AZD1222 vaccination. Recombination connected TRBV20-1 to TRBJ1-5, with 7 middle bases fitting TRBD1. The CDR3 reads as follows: CSASQGDQPQHF. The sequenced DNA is TGCAGTGCTAGTCAGGGGGATCAGCCCCAGCATTTT.